This is a list of T cell receptor beta chains from one sample in a study of TIL therapy for anti-PD-1-resistant metastatic lung cancer. Profiling relied on immunoSEQ multiplex PCR, and the TCRdb table lists in-frame clones only, not all of them. The table lists 50,000 to 65,000 clones, about two thirds of them singletons, with around 6.1% in the top ten. The starting material was blood, obtained at baseline. These receptors originate from a person aged 25 to 80 with non-small cell lung cancer. CDR3s include the opening cysteine and the closing phenylalanine or tryptophan. The D gene is left open where the match is weak. Expanded clones are given a class, and other clones once, few, many or no size at all.

D	V	size	J	CDR3	DNA
NA	TRBV7-8	once	TRBJ1-3	CASSLAPGGGSGNTIYF	TGTGCCAGCAGCTTAGCGCCGGGAGGCGGCTCTGGAAACACCATATATTTT
NA	TRBV7-4	many	TRBJ1-1	CASSLRLGTEAFF	TGTGCCAGCAGCTTAAGGTTAGGGACTGAAGCTTTCTTT
NA	TRBV4-1	NA	TRBJ2-5	CASSQDAKGLWQETQYF	TGCGCCAGCAGCCAAGATGCGAAGGGGCTCTGGCAAGAGACCCAGTACTTC
TRBD2	TRBV2	NA	TRBJ2-3	CASGWTSTRTDTQYF	TGTGCCAGCGGCTGGACTAGCACTCGAACAGATACGCAGTATTTT
TRBD2	TRBV7-8	NA	TRBJ2-3	CASSARLAASPDTQYF	TGTGCCAGCAGCGCCCGACTAGCGGCTTCCCCAGATACGCAGTATTTT
NA	TRBV4-2	once	TRBJ1-1	CASKFDIVNTEAFF	TGTGCCAGCAAATTTGACATAGTGAACACTGAAGCTTTCTTT
NA	TRBV30	few	TRBJ1-5	CAWSVERNQPQHF	TGTGCCTGGAGTGTAGAGCGCAATCAGCCCCAGCATTTT
NA	TRBV19	NA	TRBJ2-1	CASRSGGMSGYEQFF	TGTGCCAGTAGGAGCGGCGGGATGAGCGGGTATGAGCAGTTCTTC
NA	TRBV29-1	NA	TRBJ2-7	CSVSQGSYEQYF	TGCAGCGTTTCCCAGGGGTCCTACGAGCAGTACTTC
NA	TRBV7-9	NA	TRBJ2-7	CASGRGSAYEQYF	TGTGCCAGTGGTCGGGGATCTGCCTACGAGCAGTACTTC
NA	TRBV30	NA	TRBJ2-6	CAWSVPGSVASGANVLTF	TGTGCCTGGAGTGTACCGGGGTCTGTCGCCTCTGGGGCCAACGTCCTGACTTTC
NA	TRBV4-1	NA	TRBJ1-5	CASSQARNQPQHF	TGCGCCAGCAGCCAAGCCAGGAATCAGCCCCAGCATTTT
NA	TRBV19	few	TRBJ2-1	CASSITSAGTPYNEQFF	TGTGCCAGTAGTATCACATCCGCCGGGACTCCCTACAATGAGCAGTTCTTC
NA	TRBV28	NA	TRBJ1-1	CASWGNYLGTEAFF	TGTGCCAGCTGGGGCAATTATCTGGGCACTGAAGCTTTCTTT
NA	TRBV19	NA	TRBJ2-2	CASSMGEAGELFF	TGTGCCAGTAGTATGGGGGAGGCCGGGGAGCTGTTTTTT
NA	TRBV6-5	NA	TRBJ2-3	CASRRIGEPADTQYF	TGTGCCAGCAGGAGGATTGGGGAACCGGCAGATACGCAGTATTTT
NA	TRBV5-1	NA	TRBJ2-3	CASSFRVDSTDTQYF	TGCGCCAGCAGCTTCAGAGTGGACAGCACAGATACGCAGTATTTT
NA	TRBV5-1	NA	TRBJ2-1	CASSLETGSYNEQFF	TGCGCCAGCAGCTTGGAGACAGGTTCCTACAATGAGCAGTTCTTC
TRBD2	TRBV7-9	NA	TRBJ2-6	CASSPTGGRAWYGANVLTF	TGTGCCAGCAGCCCCACGGGCGGGAGGGCCTGGTATGGGGCCAACGTCCTGACTTTC
NA	TRBV5-1	NA	TRBJ2-3	CASSLGVVRTGTSTDTQYF	TGCGCCAGCAGCTTGGGAGTAGTGCGTACAGGTACTAGCACAGATACGCAGTATTTT
NA	TRBV5-1	NA	TRBJ2-5	CASSLIGGMGETQYF	TGCGCCAGCAGCTTGATCGGAGGGATGGGGGAGACCCAGTACTTC
NA	TRBV10-3	NA	TRBJ2-5	CAISGVGQRETQYF	TGTGCCATCAGTGGCGTCGGACAGAGAGAGACCCAGTACTTC
NA	TRBV18	NA	TRBJ2-7	CASSQGGSRYEQYF	TGTGCCAGCTCTCAGGGTGGGTCCCGCTACGAGCAGTACTTC
TRBD1	TRBV5-1	NA	TRBJ1-6	CASSYGQGDGNSPLHF	TGCGCCAGCAGCTACGGACAGGGCGATGGGAATTCACCCCTCCACTTT
NA	TRBV11-3	NA	TRBJ2-5	CASSLAASQGETQYF	TGTGCCAGCAGCTTAGCAGCGTCCCAGGGGGAGACCCAGTACTTC
TRBD1	TRBV11-2	NA	TRBJ1-3	CASSRKGGGNTIYF	TGTGCCAGCAGCCGAAAAGGGGGCGGAAACACCATATATTTT